Listed below are T cell receptor beta chains from one sample, sequenced in a study of technical replicates of blood from a few donors. Repertoires were generated with immunoSEQ multiplex PCR, while TCRdb's copy carries only in-frame clones and drops some. Of 99,000 or so clones detected, 95% appear once; the ten largest clones hold roughly 0.19%. The sample consisted of T cells isolated from PBMCs. The receptors derive from a human donor in good health. Each CDR3 is given with its conserved first and last residue. The order of the fields is V gene, D gene, clone size, J gene, CDR3 protein, CDR3 DNA. D genes are given only for firm matches. Part of the rows lack a size; the others show once, few, many or a class for expanded clones.

v_gene: TRBV2
d_gene: NA
abundance: NA
j_gene: TRBJ1-5
CDR3aa: CASSAGLYSNQPQHF
CDR3nt: TGTGCCAGCAGTGCCGGACTGTATAGCAATCAGCCCCAGCATTTT

v_gene: TRBV7-9
d_gene: NA
abundance: NA
j_gene: TRBJ2-4
CDR3aa: CASSLVGLRQAKNIQYF
CDR3nt: TGTGCCAGCAGCTTAGTTGGGCTCAGGCAAGCCAAAAACATTCAGTACTTC

v_gene: TRBV6-1
d_gene: TRBD2
abundance: NA
j_gene: TRBJ2-1
CDR3aa: CASSTRGGVDEQFF
CDR3nt: TGTGCCAGCAGTACGCGGGGGGGCGTGGATGAGCAGTTCTTC

v_gene: TRBV5-3
d_gene: TRBD2
abundance: NA
j_gene: TRBJ2-1
CDR3aa: CARRLAGNNEQFF
CDR3nt: TGTGCCAGGAGACTAGCGGGGAACAATGAGCAGTTCTTC

v_gene: TRBV27
d_gene: NA
abundance: NA
j_gene: TRBJ2-3
CDR3aa: CASGLRADTQYF
CDR3nt: TGTGCCAGCGGGCTCAGAGCAGATACGCAGTATTTT

v_gene: TRBV5-6
d_gene: NA
abundance: NA
j_gene: TRBJ2-5
CDR3aa: CASSLQETQYF
CDR3nt: TGTGCCAGCAGCCTACAAGAGACCCAGTACTTC

v_gene: TRBV10-1
d_gene: NA
abundance: NA
j_gene: TRBJ2-3
CDR3aa: CASSELYAGSTDTQYF
CDR3nt: TGCGCCAGCAGTGAGTTATATGCGGGGAGCACAGATACGCAGTATTTT

v_gene: TRBV28
d_gene: NA
abundance: NA
j_gene: TRBJ2-1
CDR3aa: CASSSHYRNVEQFF
CDR3nt: TGTGCCAGCAGTTCGCACTACCGCAACGTGGAGCAGTTCTTC

v_gene: TRBV27
d_gene: NA
abundance: NA
j_gene: TRBJ2-7
CDR3aa: CASSFSVRASEQYF
CDR3nt: TGTGCCAGCAGTTTTTCTGTGAGGGCCAGTGAGCAGTACTTC

v_gene: TRBV2
d_gene: NA
abundance: NA
j_gene: TRBJ2-1
CDR3aa: CASAQGWGNEQFF
CDR3nt: TGTGCCAGCGCACAGGGATGGGGAAATGAGCAGTTCTTC

v_gene: TRBV5-1
d_gene: NA
abundance: once
j_gene: TRBJ2-2
CDR3aa: CASSLQPVSELFF
CDR3nt: TGCGCCAGCAGCTTGCAACCGGTTTCCGAGCTGTTTTTT

v_gene: TRBV2
d_gene: NA
abundance: NA
j_gene: TRBJ1-3
CDR3aa: CASSEVAGTPSGNTIYF
CDR3nt: TGTGCCAGCAGTGAAGTGGCCGGGACTCCCTCTGGAAACACCATATATTTT

v_gene: TRBV7-9
d_gene: TRBD1
abundance: NA
j_gene: TRBJ2-7
CDR3aa: CASSLAGTGVWEQYF
CDR3nt: TGTGCCAGCAGCTTAGCCGGGACAGGGGTTTGGGAGCAGTACTTC

v_gene: TRBV9
d_gene: TRBD2
abundance: NA
j_gene: TRBJ2-7
CDR3aa: CASSALAGVTPYEQYF
CDR3nt: TGTGCCAGCAGCGCACTAGCGGGAGTTACACCCTACGAGCAGTACTTC

v_gene: TRBV19
d_gene: NA
abundance: NA
j_gene: TRBJ2-3
CDR3aa: CASARMGGDTQYF
CDR3nt: TGTGCCAGTGCTAGGATGGGAGGAGATACGCAGTATTTT

v_gene: TRBV5-4
d_gene: TRBD1
abundance: NA
j_gene: TRBJ2-7
CDR3aa: CASSSTGISNEQYF
CDR3nt: TGTGCCAGCAGCTCGACAGGGATTAGCAACGAGCAGTACTTC

v_gene: TRBV19
d_gene: NA
abundance: once
j_gene: TRBJ1-5
CDR3aa: CASAATVGQPQHF
CDR3nt: TGTGCCAGTGCGGCAACGGTGGGTCAGCCCCAGCATTTT

v_gene: TRBV14
d_gene: TRBD2
abundance: NA
j_gene: TRBJ2-3
CDR3aa: CASSPSWVSGGTPRTDTQYF
CDR3nt: TGTGCCAGCAGCCCGAGTTGGGTTAGCGGGGGTACCCCTCGGACAGATACGCAGTATTTT

v_gene: TRBV19
d_gene: NA
abundance: NA
j_gene: TRBJ1-6
CDR3aa: CASSTGQYSPLHF
CDR3nt: TGTGCCAGTAGTACAGGACAGTATTCACCCCTCCACTTT